This T cell receptor beta chain was sequenced in a study of blood T cell repertoires in COVID-19. The V and J ends lost 1 base and 2 bases, in that order; junction bases with no gene match: 11. The CDR3 extends over 17 amino acids. CDR1 is GTSNPN, CDR2 SVGIG, per germline (reference sequence). Here immunoSEQ multiplex PCR was the method, and the copy in TCRdb shows in-frame clones only, minus some. The sample lists 150,000 to 200,000 clones, around 84% occurring once. The rearrangement links TRBV30 to TRBJ2-3, with TRBD2 identical over 8 bases. The source is a woman in her 70s with COVID-19, enrolled during active disease. Material: peripheral blood. CDR3 coding DNA: TGTGCCTGGAGTGCGATTAGAACTAGCGGTGTCACAGATACGCAGTATTTT. The encoded protein is CAWSAIRTSGVTDTQYF.